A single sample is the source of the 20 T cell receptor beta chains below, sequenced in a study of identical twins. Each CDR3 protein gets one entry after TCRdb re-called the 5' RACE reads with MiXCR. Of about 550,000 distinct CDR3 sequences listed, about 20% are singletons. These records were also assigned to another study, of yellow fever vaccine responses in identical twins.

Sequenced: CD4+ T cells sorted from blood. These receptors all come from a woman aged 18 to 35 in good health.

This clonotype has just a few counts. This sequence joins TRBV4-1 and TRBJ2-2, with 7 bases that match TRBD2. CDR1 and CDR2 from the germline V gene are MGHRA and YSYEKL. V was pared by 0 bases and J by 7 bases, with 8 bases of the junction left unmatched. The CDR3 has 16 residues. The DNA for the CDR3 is TGCGCCAGCAGCCAAGATACGGGGGGATTGAACGGGGAGCTGTTTTTT. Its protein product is CASSQDTGGLNGELFF.

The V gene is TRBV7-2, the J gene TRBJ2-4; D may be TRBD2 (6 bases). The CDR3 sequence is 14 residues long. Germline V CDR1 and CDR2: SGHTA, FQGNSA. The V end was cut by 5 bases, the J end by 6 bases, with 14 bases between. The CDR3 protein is CASSPPGRGNIQYF. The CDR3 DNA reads TGTGCCAGCAGCCCACCGGGGCGGGGAAACATTCAGTACTTC.

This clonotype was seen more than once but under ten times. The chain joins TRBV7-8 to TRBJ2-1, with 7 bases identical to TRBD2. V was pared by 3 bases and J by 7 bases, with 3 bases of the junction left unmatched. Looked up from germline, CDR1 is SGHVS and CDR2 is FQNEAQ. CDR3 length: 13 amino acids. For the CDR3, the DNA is TGTGCCAGCAGCTTCATCGGGGGGAATGAGCAGTTCTTC. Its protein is CASSFIGGNEQFF.

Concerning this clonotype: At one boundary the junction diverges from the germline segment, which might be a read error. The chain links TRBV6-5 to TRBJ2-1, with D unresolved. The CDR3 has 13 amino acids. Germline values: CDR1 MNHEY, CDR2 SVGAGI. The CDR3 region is CASTYGRYNEQFF. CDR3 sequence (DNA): TGTGCCAGCACTTACGGACGGTACAATGAGCAGTTCTTC.

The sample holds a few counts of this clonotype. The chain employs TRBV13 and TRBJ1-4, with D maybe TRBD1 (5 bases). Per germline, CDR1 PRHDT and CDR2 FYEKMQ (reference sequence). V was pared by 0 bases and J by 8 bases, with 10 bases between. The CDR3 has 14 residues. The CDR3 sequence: CASSLGLRGEKLFF. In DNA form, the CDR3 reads TGTGCCAGCAGCTTAGGCCTGCGGGGGGAAAAACTGTTTTTT.

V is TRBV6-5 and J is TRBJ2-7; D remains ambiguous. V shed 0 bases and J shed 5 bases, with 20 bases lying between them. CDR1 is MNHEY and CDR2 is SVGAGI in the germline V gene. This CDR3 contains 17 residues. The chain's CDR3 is CASSYSRISGPAHEQYF. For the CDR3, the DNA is TGTGCCAGCAGTTACTCGAGAATCTCCGGGCCTGCGCACGAGCAGTACTTC.

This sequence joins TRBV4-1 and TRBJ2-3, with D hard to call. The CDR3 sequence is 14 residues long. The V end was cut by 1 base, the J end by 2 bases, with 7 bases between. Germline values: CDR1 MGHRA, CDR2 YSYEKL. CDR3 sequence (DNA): TGCGCCAGCAGCCAAGTCCCGGCCACAGATACGCAGTATTTT. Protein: CASSQVPATDTQYF.

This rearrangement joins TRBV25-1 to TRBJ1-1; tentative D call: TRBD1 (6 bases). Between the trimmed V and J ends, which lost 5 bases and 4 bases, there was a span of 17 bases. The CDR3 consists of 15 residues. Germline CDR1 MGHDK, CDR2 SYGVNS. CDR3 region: CASSSRGAGGTEAFF. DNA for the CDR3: TGTGCCAGCAGTTCCAGGGGTGCCGGGGGCACTGAAGCTTTCTTT.

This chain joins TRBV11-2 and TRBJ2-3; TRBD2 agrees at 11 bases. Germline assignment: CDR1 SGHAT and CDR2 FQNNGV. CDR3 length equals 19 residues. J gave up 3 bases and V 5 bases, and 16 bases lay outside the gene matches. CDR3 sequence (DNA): TGTGCCAGCAGCCCCAAACCCTGGGTAGCGGGAGGGGAAACAGATACGCAGTATTTT. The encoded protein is CASSPKPWVAGGETDTQYF.

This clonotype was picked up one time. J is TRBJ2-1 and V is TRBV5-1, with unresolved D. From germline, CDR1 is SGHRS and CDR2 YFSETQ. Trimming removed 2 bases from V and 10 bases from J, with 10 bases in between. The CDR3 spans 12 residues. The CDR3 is CASSFGLSEQFF. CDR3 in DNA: TGCGCCAGCAGCTTTGGTTTGTCAGAGCAGTTCTTC.

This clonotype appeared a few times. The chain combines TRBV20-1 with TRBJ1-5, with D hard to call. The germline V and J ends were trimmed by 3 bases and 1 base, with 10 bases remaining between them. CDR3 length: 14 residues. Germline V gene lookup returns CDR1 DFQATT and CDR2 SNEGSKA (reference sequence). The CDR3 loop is CSASKGVSNQPQHF. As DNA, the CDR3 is TGCAGTGCTAGTAAGGGTGTGAGCAATCAGCCCCAGCATTTT.

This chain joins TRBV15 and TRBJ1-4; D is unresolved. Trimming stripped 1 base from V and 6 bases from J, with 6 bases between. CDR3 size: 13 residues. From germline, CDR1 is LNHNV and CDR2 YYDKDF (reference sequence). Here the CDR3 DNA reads TGTGCCACCAGCAGAGCACGGGATGAAAAACTGTTTTTT. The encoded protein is CATSRARDEKLFF.

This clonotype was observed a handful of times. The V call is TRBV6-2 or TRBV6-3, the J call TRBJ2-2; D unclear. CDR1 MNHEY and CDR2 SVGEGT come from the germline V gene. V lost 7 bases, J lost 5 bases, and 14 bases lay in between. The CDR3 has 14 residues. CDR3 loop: CASNSYARTGELFF. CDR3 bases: TGTGCCAGCAACAGCTACGCGAGAACCGGGGAGCTGTTTTTT.

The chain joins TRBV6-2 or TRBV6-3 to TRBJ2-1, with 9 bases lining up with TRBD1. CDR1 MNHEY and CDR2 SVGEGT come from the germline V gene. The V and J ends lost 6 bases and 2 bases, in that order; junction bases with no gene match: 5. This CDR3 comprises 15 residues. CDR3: CASRDRDRAYNEQFF. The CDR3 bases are TGTGCCAGCAGAGACCGGGACAGGGCCTACAATGAGCAGTTCTTC.

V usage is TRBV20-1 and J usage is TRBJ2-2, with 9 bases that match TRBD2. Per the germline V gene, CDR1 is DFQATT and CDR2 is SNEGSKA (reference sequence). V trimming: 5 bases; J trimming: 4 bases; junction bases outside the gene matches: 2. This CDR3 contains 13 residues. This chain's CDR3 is CSARSGGTGELFF. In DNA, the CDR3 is TGCAGTGCTCGTAGCGGGGGCACCGGGGAGCTGTTTTTT.

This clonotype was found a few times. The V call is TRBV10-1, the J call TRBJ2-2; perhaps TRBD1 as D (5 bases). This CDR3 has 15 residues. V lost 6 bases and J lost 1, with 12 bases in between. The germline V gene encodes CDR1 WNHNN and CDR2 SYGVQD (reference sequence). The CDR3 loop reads CASRRVTENTGELFF. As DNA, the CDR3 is TGCGCCAGCAGAAGGGTGACAGAGAACACCGGGGAGCTGTTTTTT.

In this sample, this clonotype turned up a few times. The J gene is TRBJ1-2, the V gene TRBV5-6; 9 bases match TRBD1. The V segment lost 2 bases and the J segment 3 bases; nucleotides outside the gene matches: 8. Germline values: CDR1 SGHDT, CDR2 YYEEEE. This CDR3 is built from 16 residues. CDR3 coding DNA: TGTGCCAGCAGCTTCCCCGGGACAGGGAGCGACTATGGCTACACCTTC. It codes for CASSFPGTGSDYGYTF.

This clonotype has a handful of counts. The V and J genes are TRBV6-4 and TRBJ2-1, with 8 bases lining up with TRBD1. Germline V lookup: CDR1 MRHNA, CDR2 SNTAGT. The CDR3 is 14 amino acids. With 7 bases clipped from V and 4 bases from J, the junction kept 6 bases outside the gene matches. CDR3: CASKKDRAYNEQFF. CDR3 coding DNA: TGTGCCAGCAAGAAGGACAGGGCTTACAATGAGCAGTTCTTC.

CDR3 in amino acids: CASSLAVTEKLFF. CDR3 nucleotides: TGTGCCAGCAGCTTGGCGGTTACCGAAAAACTGTTTTTT. The V and J genes are TRBV5-5 and TRBJ1-4; no firm D call. The germline V gene encodes CDR1 SGHKS and CDR2 YYEKEE (reference sequence). The length of the CDR3 is 13 residues. V was clipped by 0 bases and J by 8 bases, with 8 bases between them. The full variable domain, rest sourced from reference TRBV5-5 and TRBJ1-4, is DAGVTQSPTHLIKTRGQQVTLRCSPISGHKSVSWYQQVLGQGPQFIFQYYEKEERGRGNFPDRFSARQFPNYSSELNVNALLLGDSALYLCASSLAVTEKLFFGSGTQLSVL.

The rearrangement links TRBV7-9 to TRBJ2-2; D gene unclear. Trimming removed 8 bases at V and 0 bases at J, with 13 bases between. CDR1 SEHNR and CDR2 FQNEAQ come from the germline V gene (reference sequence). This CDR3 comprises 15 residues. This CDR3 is CASRLGPANTGELFF. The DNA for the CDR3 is TGTGCCAGCCGGCTGGGCCCCGCGAACACCGGGGAGCTGTTTTTT.